The clone carrying this T cell receptor (beta chain) has a single count. Per germline, CDR1 DFQATT and CDR2 SNEGSKA (reference sequence). The CDR3 consists of 12 residues. The germline V and J ends were trimmed by 3 bases and 5 bases, with 10 bases remaining between them. This specimen comes from a study of blood T cell repertoires in COVID-19. Per the authors' pipeline: It was from reference gene primer amplification that nucleated cell counts were estimated. Sequencing was performed with immunoSEQ multiplex PCR; in TCRdb, only in-frame clones are kept and a portion is missing. V, J and clone size were drawn from that table, and D and trimming were deduced from the DNA. This table holds approximately 38,000 clones, roughly 87% found once.

The J gene is TRBJ1-2, the V gene TRBV20-1; unclear D gene. Input material: peripheral blood. The sequence was collected from a human donor in a cohort sampled during active COVID-19. The CDR3 region is CSASEGVYGYTF. In nucleotides, the CDR3 is TGCAGTGCTAGTGAGGGCGTTTATGGCTACACCTTC.